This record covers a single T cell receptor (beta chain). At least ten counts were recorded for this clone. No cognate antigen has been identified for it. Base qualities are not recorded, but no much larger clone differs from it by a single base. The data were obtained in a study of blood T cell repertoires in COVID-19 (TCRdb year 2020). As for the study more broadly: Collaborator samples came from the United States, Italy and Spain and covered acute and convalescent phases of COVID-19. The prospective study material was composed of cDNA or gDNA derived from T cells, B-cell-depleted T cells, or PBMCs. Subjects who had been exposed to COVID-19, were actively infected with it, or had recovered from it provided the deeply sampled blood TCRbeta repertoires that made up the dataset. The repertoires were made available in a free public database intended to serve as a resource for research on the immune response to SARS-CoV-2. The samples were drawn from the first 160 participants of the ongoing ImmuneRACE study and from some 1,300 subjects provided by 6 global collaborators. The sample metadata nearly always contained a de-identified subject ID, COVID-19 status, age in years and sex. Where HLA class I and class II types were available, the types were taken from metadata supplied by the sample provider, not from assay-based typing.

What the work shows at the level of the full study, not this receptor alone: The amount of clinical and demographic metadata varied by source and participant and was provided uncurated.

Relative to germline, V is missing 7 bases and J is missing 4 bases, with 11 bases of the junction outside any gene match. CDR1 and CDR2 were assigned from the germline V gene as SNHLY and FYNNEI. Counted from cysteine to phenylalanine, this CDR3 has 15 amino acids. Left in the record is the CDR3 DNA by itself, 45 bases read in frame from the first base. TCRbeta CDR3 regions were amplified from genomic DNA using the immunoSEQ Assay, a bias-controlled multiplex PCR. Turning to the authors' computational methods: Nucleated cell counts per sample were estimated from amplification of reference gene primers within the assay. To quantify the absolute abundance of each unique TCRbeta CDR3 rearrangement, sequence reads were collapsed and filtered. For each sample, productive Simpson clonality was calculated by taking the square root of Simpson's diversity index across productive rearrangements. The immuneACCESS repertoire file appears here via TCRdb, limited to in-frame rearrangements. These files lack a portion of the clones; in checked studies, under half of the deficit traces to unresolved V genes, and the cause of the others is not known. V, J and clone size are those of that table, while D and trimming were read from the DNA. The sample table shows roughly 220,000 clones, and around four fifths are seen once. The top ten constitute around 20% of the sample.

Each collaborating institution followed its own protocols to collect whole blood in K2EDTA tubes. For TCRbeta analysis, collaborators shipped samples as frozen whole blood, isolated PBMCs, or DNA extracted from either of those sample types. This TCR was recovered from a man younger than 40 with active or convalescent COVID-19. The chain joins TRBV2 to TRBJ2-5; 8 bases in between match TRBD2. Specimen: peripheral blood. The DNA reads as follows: TGTGCCAGCATCCCAGCGGGAGATATTACAGAGACCCAGTACTTC. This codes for CASIPAGDITETQYF.